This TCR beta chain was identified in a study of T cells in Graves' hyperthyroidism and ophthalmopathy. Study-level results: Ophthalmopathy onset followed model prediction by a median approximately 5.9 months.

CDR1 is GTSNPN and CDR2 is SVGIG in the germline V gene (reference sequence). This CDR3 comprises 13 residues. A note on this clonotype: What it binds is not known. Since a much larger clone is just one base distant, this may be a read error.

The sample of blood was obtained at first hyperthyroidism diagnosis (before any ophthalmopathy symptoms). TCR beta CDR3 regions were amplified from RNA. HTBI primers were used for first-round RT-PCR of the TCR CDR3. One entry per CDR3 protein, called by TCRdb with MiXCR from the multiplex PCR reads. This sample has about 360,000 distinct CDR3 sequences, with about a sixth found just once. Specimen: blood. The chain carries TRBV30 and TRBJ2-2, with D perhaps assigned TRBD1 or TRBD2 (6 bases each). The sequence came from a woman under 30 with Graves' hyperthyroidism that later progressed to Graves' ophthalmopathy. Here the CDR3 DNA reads TGTGCCTGGAGTGTAGGGGGGCCCGGGGAGCAGTTTTTT. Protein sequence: CAWSVGGPGEQFF.